This paragraph reports one TCR beta chain. The target antigen is unknown. The sample comes from a study of vaccination effects on CD4 cells after COVID-19. Trimming took 2 bases from V and 1 from J, leaving 10 bases between them. Germline V lookup: CDR1 SEHNR, CDR2 FQNEAQ (reference sequence). The length of the CDR3 is 15 residues. The ViraFEST assay expanded antigen-specific CD4+ T cells with viral peptide pools before sequencing. Researchers isolated CD4+ T cells once roughly ten days of culture had elapsed. From March to December 2020, the person had a SARS-CoV-2 infection that was confirmed by PCR. Clones were read by immunoSEQ multiplex PCR, and TCRdb kept only the in-frame ones, dropping some. The data show fewer than 60,000 clones, with more than 75% seen just once and around 5.5% held by the top ten.

The material sequenced was CD4+ T cells from PBMCs cultured with HIV peptides, taken before COVID-19 vaccination. As to subset: HIV-1 Nef peptide pool negative control/reference culture. V and J are TRBV7-9 and TRBJ2-3, with a weak D call TRBD2 (6 bases). The sequence was collected from a human donor who had a prior SARS-CoV-2 infection. The CDR3 DNA follows: TGTGCCAGCAGCTTATTCGGGAGAGGCACAGATACGCAGTATTTT. It encodes CASSLFGRGTDTQYF.